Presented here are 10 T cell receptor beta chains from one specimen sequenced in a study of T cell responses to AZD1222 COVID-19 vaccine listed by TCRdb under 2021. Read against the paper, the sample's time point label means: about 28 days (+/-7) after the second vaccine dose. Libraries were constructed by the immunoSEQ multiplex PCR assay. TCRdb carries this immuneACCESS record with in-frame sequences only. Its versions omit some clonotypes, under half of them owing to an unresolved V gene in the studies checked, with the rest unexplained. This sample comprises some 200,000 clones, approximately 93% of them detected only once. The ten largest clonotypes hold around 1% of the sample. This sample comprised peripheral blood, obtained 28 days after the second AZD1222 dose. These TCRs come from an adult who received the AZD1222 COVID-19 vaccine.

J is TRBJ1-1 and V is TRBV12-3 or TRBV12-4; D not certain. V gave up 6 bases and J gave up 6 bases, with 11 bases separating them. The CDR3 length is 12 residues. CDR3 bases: TGTGCCAGCAGGTCGGCAGCCCCTGAAGCTTTCTTT. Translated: CASRSAAPEAFF.

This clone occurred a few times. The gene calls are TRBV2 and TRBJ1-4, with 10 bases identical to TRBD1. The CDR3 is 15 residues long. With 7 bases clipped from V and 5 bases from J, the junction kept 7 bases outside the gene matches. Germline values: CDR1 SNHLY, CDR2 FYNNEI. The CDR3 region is CASIGRDRGNEKLFF. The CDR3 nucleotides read TGTGCCAGCATCGGCCGGGACAGGGGAAATGAAAAACTGTTTTTT.

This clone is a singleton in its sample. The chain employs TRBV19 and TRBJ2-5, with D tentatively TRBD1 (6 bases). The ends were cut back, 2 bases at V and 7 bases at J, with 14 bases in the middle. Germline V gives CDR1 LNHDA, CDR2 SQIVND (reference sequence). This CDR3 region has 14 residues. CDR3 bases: TGTGCCAGTAGTATAACAGGGAGAAGACGGACCCAGTACTTC. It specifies CASSITGRRRTQYF.

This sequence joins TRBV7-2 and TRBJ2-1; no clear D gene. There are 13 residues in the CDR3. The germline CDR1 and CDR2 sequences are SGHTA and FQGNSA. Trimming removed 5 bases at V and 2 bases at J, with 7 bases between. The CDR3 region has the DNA TGTGCCAGCAGCCAGGCTGCCTACAATGAGCAGTTCTTC. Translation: CASSQAAYNEQFF.

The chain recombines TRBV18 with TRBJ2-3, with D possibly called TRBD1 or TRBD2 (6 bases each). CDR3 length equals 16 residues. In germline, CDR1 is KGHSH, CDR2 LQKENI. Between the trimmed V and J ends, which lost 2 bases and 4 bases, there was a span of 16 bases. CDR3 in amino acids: CASSPKGGFAADTQYF. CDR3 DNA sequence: TGTGCCAGCTCACCAAAAGGGGGGTTTGCGGCAGATACGCAGTATTTT.

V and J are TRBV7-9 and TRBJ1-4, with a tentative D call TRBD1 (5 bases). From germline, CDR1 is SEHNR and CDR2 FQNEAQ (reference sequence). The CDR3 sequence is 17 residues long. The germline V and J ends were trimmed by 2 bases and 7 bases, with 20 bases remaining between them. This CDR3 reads CASSLPRWRGGFEKLFF. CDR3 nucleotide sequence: TGTGCCAGCAGCTTACCCCGATGGAGGGGAGGGTTTGAAAAACTGTTTTTT.

The CDR3 DNA reads as TGTGCCAGCAGCCCCCCTTTGGTGAACACTGAAGCTTTCTTT. This translates into CASSPPLVNTEAFF. The V and J genes are TRBV6-2 or TRBV6-3 and TRBJ1-1; D is unclear. V was pared by 6 bases and J by 0 bases, with 11 bases between. The germline V gene has CDR1 MNHEY and CDR2 SVGEGT. The CDR3 is 14 residues long.

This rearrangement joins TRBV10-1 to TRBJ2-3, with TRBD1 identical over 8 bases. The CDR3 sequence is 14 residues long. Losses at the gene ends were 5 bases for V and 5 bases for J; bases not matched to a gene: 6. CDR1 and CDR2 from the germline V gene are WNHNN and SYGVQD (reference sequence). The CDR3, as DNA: TGCGCCAGCAGTCGGACAGGGAAGGTAGATACGCAGTATTTT. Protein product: CASSRTGKVDTQYF.

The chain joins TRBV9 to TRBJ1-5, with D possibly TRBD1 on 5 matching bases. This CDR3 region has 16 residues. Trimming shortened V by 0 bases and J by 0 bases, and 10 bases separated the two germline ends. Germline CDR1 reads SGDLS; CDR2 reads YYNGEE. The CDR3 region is CASSVGGAHSNQPQHF. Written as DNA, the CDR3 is TGTGCCAGCAGCGTAGGTGGGGCCCATAGCAATCAGCCCCAGCATTTT.

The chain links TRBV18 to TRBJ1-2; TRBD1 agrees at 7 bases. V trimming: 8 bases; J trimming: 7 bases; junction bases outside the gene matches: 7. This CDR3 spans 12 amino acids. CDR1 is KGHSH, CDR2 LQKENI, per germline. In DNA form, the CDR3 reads TGTGCCAGCACGGGCGGGACAGCTGGCTACACCTTC. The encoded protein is CASTGGTAGYTF.